This paragraph covers one T cell receptor beta chain sequence. The V gene lost 1 base and the J gene lost 2 bases, with 7 bases spanning the gap. CDR3 length: 14 amino acids. The germline gives CDR1 LNHDA, CDR2 SQIVND (reference sequence). This entry is derived from a study of control samples from healthy donors and cancer patients. Only in-frame clones appear in the TCRdb table, and some are missing; sequencing was by immunoSEQ multiplex PCR. The data contain approximately 74,000 clones, over 90% of them seen just once; the ten biggest clones take up 2.5% to 3%. The sequenced material came from blood. The sequence came from a woman under 40 in good health. This sequence joins TRBV19 and TRBJ2-3; D gene uncertain. Here the CDR3 DNA reads TGTGCCAGTAGTATAGTTGCGGTCACAGATACGCAGTATTTT. Protein product: CASSIVAVTDTQYF.